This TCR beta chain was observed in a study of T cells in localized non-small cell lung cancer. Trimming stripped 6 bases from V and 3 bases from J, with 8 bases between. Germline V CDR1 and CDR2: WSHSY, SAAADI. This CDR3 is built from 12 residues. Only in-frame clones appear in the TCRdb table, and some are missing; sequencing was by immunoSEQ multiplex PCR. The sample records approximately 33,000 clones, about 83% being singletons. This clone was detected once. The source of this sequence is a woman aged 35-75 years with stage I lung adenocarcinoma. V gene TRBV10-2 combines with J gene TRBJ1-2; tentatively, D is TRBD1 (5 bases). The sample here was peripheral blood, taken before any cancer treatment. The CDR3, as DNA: TGCGCCAGCAGCAGGGACGACTATGGCTACACCTTC. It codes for CASSRDDYGYTF.